The clone carrying this T cell receptor beta chain was seen more than once but under ten times. Its specificity is not known. This entry belongs to a study of early T cells in non-severe SARS-CoV-2 infection. Overall study context: With bulk RNA from unsorted whole blood as input, sequencing yielded unpaired chains. Study conclusions and caveats: Matching results from VDJdb favored anti-spike CD8 responses, leaving private and CD4 specificities undetected.

Tagging with unique molecular identifiers was applied to individual cDNA molecules. TCRdb re-derived calls from the 5' RACE reads in MiXCR, one entry per CDR3 protein. Here the sample spans roughly 76,000 distinct CDR3 sequences, 9% to 15% being singletons. Trimming removed 5 bases at V and 3 bases at J, with 15 bases between. The CDR3 runs to 15 residues. Germline V gives CDR1 SNHLY, CDR2 FYNNEI. The receptor was isolated from an adult who was a healthcare worker with PCR-confirmed SARS-CoV-2 infection or an uninfected control (not recorded which). The chain uses TRBV2 and TRBJ2-3; weak D call: TRBD2 (5 bases). The sample consisted of whole blood. In DNA form, the CDR3 reads TGTGCCAGCAGTTTGTGGGAGAGAGGGACAGATACGCAGTATTTT. Its translation is CASSLWERGTDTQYF.